This TCR beta chain emerged from a study of PD-L1 blockade in urothelial cancer (dated by TCRdb to 2017 to 2019). Context from the whole study: All patients started therapy around 2014 and received atezolizumab 1,200 mg intravenously every 3 weeks. About nine tenths of the roughly 29 patients were identified as males with urothelial cancer of bladder origin, and a prior smoking history was reported by 18 of 29 patients. Durable clinical benefit was achieved by nine patients and was not achieved by 20 patients. Blood samples were analyzed at 3 weeks after treatment start (second dose) and at 6 weeks after treatment start. Blood samples gave median yields of approximately 130,000 T cells and approximately 80,000 unique TCRs, along with a median clonality of approximately 0.084. Pretreatment blood TCR-seq was available for around 29 patients, at least one posttreatment blood collection was obtained for about 24 patients, and tumor TCR-seq was available for about 24 patients. An ECOG performance status of 0 or 1 was recorded for the patients, and 0 to 3 prior chemotherapy regimens had been received by the patients. In the same patients, whole exome sequencing and RNA sequencing of pretreatment tumors were performed in addition to TCR sequencing. Progression-free survival longer than 6 months counted as durable clinical benefit, and TCR features were additionally tested against both progression-free and overall survival. Pretreatment tumor samples and matched peripheral blood, collected serially before and after atezolizumab treatment, underwent TCR sequencing. Somatic, immune and clinical correlates of response to PD-L1 blockade with atezolizumab in urothelial cancer were the focus of an exploratory multi-omic analysis.

Broader findings and caveats from the paper: Small sample size (n ≈ 28) and many exploratory analyses mean the results are intended to be hypothesis-generating. A pretreatment peripheral blood TCR clonality below the median was linked to improved progression-free and overall survival. Patients with durable benefit showed greater expansion of tumor-associated TCR clones in peripheral blood 3 weeks after starting treatment (n of about 21, p = 0.022).

Of note for this clone: The antigen it binds to is not known. The record has no base qualities; no much larger clone is one base away.

From the cysteine up to the phenylalanine, the CDR3 has a length of 14 residues. The entry retains the CDR3 DNA only, 42 bases that are in frame from base 1. Cut back by 1 base and 4 bases, the V and J ends lie 10 bases apart. The germline V gene specifies MNHNS as CDR1 and SASEGT as CDR2. A total of some 30 patients with locally advanced or metastatic urothelial carcinoma, treated at Memorial Sloan Kettering on a trial protocol, made up the cohort. Peripheral blood mononuclear cells were collected from each patient pretreatment and during treatment, giving between 1 and 8 total time points per patient. The Qiagen DNeasy Blood extraction kit was used to purify genomic DNA from total PBMCs and tumor samples. PBMCs were collected pretreatment and during treatment, and were isolated and stored as previously described. Each PCR received spiked-in synthetic TCR analog templates so that absolute template abundance could be estimated from read counts. The immunoSEQ assay used bias-controlled V and J gene primers to amplify TCRbeta CDR3 regions from genomic DNA. Rearranged TCRbeta segments were sequenced at approximately 20X coverage. The source study handled its data this way. Clustering was used to correct sequencing errors, and CDR3s were annotated against IMGT so that V, D and J genes could be assigned. Downstream analyses used only productive TCRbeta rearrangements, leaving out any out-of-frame or stop-codon sequences. Clonality was computed as one minus Shannon entropy normalized by the log of the number of unique productive sequences. Clones differing between time points or between blood and tumor were identified by Fisher's exact test with Benjamini-Hochberg correction at adjusted p below 0.01. Entries here come from immuneACCESS through TCRdb and include only in-frame sequences with V and J called. Some clones fail to appear in such tables; in the studies checked, an unresolved V gene covers under half of the shortfall, and the cause of the remainder is unknown. That table is the source of V, J and clone size, and D and trimming were worked out from the DNA. The sample table contains 45,000 or so clones; only one count was recorded for about nine tenths of them. The ten largest clonotypes hold 3% to 5% of the sample.

Material: PBMCs, obtained around atezolizumab (anti-PD-L1) treatment. The V gene is TRBV6-1 and the J gene is TRBJ1-1, with TRBD1 as a weak D call on 6 bases. The source of this sequence is an elderly man with urothelial cancer. The sequenced DNA is TGTGCCAGCAGTGAAGAGGGCAGGGGCACTGAAGCTTTCTTT. Translated, it gives CASSEEGRGTEAFF.